This T cell receptor beta chain derives from a study of T cell repertoires in aging, cancer and after chemotherapy. About the research overall: Paired samples before and after chemotherapy came from glioblastoma patients receiving temozolomide-based therapy. Broader study findings: In healthy donors, age-related TCR diversity loss mainly reflected lost richness. Age-matched healthy donors had significantly more diverse, less clonal blood TCR repertoires than untreated cancer patients. Rebound thymic output was suggested by rising median generation probability during chemotherapy in each cancer cohort.

Rearranged V-D-J TRB sequences were amplified with a mixed TRB-A/B primer pool. Using its own MiXCR run on the multiplex PCR reads, TCRdb lists one record per CDR3 protein. The sample records some 20,000 distinct CDR3 sequences, 30% to 45% being singletons. On this clonotype itself: Its cognate antigen is unknown.

The germline V and J ends were trimmed by 4 bases and 7 bases, with 19 bases remaining between them. This CDR3 is built from 16 residues. TCR beta rearrangements were amplified from peripheral blood genomic DNA. This sequence originates from a human donor with a solid tumor. Sequencing was carried out using blood. The rearrangement joins TRBV12-3 or TRBV12-4 to TRBJ2-2; unclear D gene. In DNA form, the CDR3 reads TGTGCCAGCAGTTCCCAATCGGAGTGCCCGGGCGGGGAGCTGTTTTTT. It codes for CASSSQSECPGGELFF.